The present T cell receptor beta chain was sequenced within a study of blood T cell repertoires in COVID-19. Across the whole study: The origin of the acute and convalescent COVID-19 samples was the United States, Italy and Spain. Sample material is recorded as cDNA or gDNA derived from T cells, B-cell-depleted T cells, or PBMCs.

Original processing methods: Estimated nucleated cell counts came from reference gene primer amplification. Assay used: immunoSEQ multiplex PCR; TCRdb lists only in-frame clones, some missing. The D gene and trimming were derived from the DNA, and the V and J assignments and clone size from that table. The sample has under 150,000 clones, 75% to 90% seen once. V gave up 0 bases and J gave up 3 bases, with 10 bases separating them. The CDR3 extends over 15 amino acids. The V gene's germline CDR1 is SGHRS and CDR2 YFSETQ. Sequences were obtained from peripheral blood. The receptor was derived from a woman aged 40 to 50 with acute or convalescent COVID-19. The rearrangement links TRBV5-1 to TRBJ2-1; tentative D call: TRBD2 (6 bases). The CDR3, as DNA: TGCGCCAGCAGCTTGGGGCCGGGGGACTACAATGAGCAGTTCTTC. As protein: CASSLGPGDYNEQFF.